Listed below are T cell receptor beta chains from one sample, sequenced in a study of blood T cells in healthy people across ages. TCRdb reanalysed the 5' RACE reads using MiXCR and keeps one entry per CDR3 protein. The data hold approximately 850,000 distinct CDR3 sequences, with about 42% observed a single time. The source material was blood. The source is a man aged 55-75 years in good health. CDR3s include the opening cysteine and the closing phenylalanine or tryptophan. D genes are given only for firm matches. The listing skips clone size in some rows; elsewhere it reads once, few, many or a size class.

TGTGCCAGCAGTCGCGGTAGGGAATTTAGCACAGATACGCAGTATTTT | CASSRGREFSTDTQYF | - | TRBJ2-3 | - | TRBV5-5
TGCGCCAGCAGCCCTTCGTCTTACGAGACCCAGTACTTC | CASSPSSYETQYF | - | TRBJ2-5 | - | TRBV5-1
TGTGCCGGCAGCAAAGGAAGGGGGGAGCTGTTTTTT | CAGSKGRGELFF | - | TRBJ2-2 | - | TRBV21-1
TGCAGTACAACCATCGGGACTTCGGGTCAGCCCCAGCATTTT | CSTTIGTSGQPQHF | - | TRBJ1-5 | - | TRBV20-1
TGTGCCAGCAGCTTAGCATCAGGGGGCTTAATCTATGGCTACACCTTC | CASSLASGGLIYGYTF | - | TRBJ1-2 | TRBD1 | TRBV7-9
TGTGCCAGTAAAAGTTGGTTCACCCAGTACTTC | CASKSWFTQYF | - | TRBJ2-5 | - | TRBV6-1
TGTGCCAGCAGCTACCAGTGGGATCAGCCCCAGCATTTT | CASSYQWDQPQHF | - | TRBJ1-5 | - | TRBV7-2
TGTGCCAGCAGCCCGGGGGAGAGGAATGAGCAGTTCTTC | CASSPGERNEQFF | few | TRBJ2-1 | - | TRBV7-9
TGCAGTGCTAGGCCCTCCCCTGGCCAGCGGGGGGGCCTCGAGACCCAGTACTTC | CSARPSPGQRGGLETQYF | - | TRBJ2-5 | TRBD2 | TRBV20-1
TGTGCCAGCAGCCAAGATGAGCAGTTCTTC | CASSQDEQFF | - | TRBJ2-1 | - | TRBV3-1
TGTGCCAGCAGCCCAAGTGAAACCGGGGAGCTGTTTTTT | CASSPSETGELFF | few | TRBJ2-2 | - | TRBV7-9
TGTGCCAGTACGAACAACGCCTACGAGCAGTACTTC | CASTNNAYEQYF | - | TRBJ2-7 | - | TRBV19
TGTGCCACCAGCATTGCGCGACAGGGTTTGTTGGGAGCTTTCTTT | CATSIARQGLLGAFF | few | TRBJ1-1 | TRBD1 | TRBV15
TGCGCCAGCAGCCAAGACACCGACACTGAAGCTTTCTTT | CASSQDTDTEAFF | - | TRBJ1-1 | - | TRBV4-3
TGCAGTGCTAGAGAAACCGGCTACGAGCAGTACTTC | CSARETGYEQYF | few | TRBJ2-7 | - | TRBV20-1
TGCGCCAGCAGCCAAGATTGGCAGGGGGCAGGGGGTGAGCAGTACTTC | CASSQDWQGAGGEQYF | few | TRBJ2-7 | TRBD1 | TRBV4-1
TGTGCTAGTGGTTCGGGACAGGGAACAGATACGCAGTATTTT | CASGSGQGTDTQYF | few | TRBJ2-3 | TRBD1 | TRBV12-5
TGTGCCAGCAGTGAAGCGTTAACGAGGACAGTGAGCAATCAGCCCCAGCATTTT | CASSEALTRTVSNQPQHF | few | TRBJ1-5 | - | TRBV6-1
TGTGCCAGCAGCTTGCCCCGTGCAGATACGCAGTATTTT | CASSLPRADTQYF | few | TRBJ2-3 | - | TRBV5-4
TGTGCCAGCAGCTTAGGTCCGAATTACGGGCAGTACTTC | CASSLGPNYGQYF | - | TRBJ2-5 | - | TRBV7-2
TGCGCCAGCAGCTTGGCCGGTCGGAGTGAGCAGTTCTTC | CASSLAGRSEQFF | - | TRBJ2-1 | - | TRBV5-1
TGTGCCATCAGTATGGGACAGGGGTATCAGCCCCAGCATTTT | CAISMGQGYQPQHF | - | TRBJ1-5 | TRBD1 | TRBV10-3
TGCAGTGCTAGACGGACAGGGAGCAACTATGGCTACACCTTC | CSARRTGSNYGYTF | few | TRBJ1-2 | TRBD1 | TRBV20-1
TGTGCCAGCAGCACTTGGACTAGCGGGGGGGAGACCCAGTACTTC | CASSTWTSGGETQYF | - | TRBJ2-5 | TRBD2 | TRBV13
TGTGCCAGCAGCAAAGTCACAGGGCATGGTGACACTGAAGCTTTCTTT | CASSKVTGHGDTEAFF | few | TRBJ1-1 | - | TRBV11-1
TGTGCCAGCTCACCGAGGACAGGGGACGCGAACGAGCAGTACTTC | CASSPRTGDANEQYF | - | TRBJ2-7 | TRBD1 | TRBV18
TGCAGTGCTTCGGACAGCCCTGGCTACACCTTC | CSASDSPGYTF | many | TRBJ1-2 | - | TRBV20-1
TGTGCCAGCAGCCAAGGTTCACGGGGCTCCTACAATGAGCAGTTCTTC | CASSQGSRGSYNEQFF | many | TRBJ2-1 | - | TRBV3-1
TGTGCCAGCAAGCCCGGCAGCGCCAATCAGCCCCAGCATTTT | CASKPGSANQPQHF | few | TRBJ1-5 | - | TRBV12-3/TRBV12-4
TGTGCCAGCAGTCCACGGGCTTTTAATTCACCCCTCCACTTT | CASSPRAFNSPLHF | many | TRBJ1-6 | - | TRBV6-1
TGTGCCAGCAGTTCTTTGGGGGCCCTCTCCTACGAGCAGTACTTC | CASSSLGALSYEQYF | - | TRBJ2-7 | - | TRBV12-3/TRBV12-4
TGCGCCAGCAGCCAAGACGAACAGGGGCAGCCCCAGCATTTT | CASSQDEQGQPQHF | few | TRBJ1-5 | TRBD1 | TRBV4-3
TGTGCCAGCAGCTCCGGGCCAACCCCAAACATTCAGTACTTC | CASSSGPTPNIQYF | many | TRBJ2-4 | - | TRBV7-2
TGTGCCAGCAGCGGAGGGACAGGGGGAAACTACGAGCAGTACTTC | CASSGGTGGNYEQYF | few | TRBJ2-7 | TRBD1 | TRBV7-9
TGTGCCATCAGACGACAGGACTCCTACGAGCAGTACTTC | CAIRRQDSYEQYF | few | TRBJ2-7 | - | TRBV10-3
TGTGCCAGCAGCAAAAACCGACAGGGGGGAACCTACGAGCAGTACTTC | CASSKNRQGGTYEQYF | - | TRBJ2-7 | TRBD1 | TRBV2